One and the same sample provided the 23 T cell receptor beta chains below, sequenced in a study of early T cells in non-severe SARS-CoV-2 infection. TCRdb reprocessed the 5' RACE reads with MiXCR, giving one entry per CDR3 protein. The sample holds about 30,000 distinct CDR3 sequences; about 5% are singletons and the top ten take roughly 0.87%. Specimen: whole blood. All receptors come from an adult who was a healthcare worker with PCR-confirmed SARS-CoV-2 infection or an uninfected control (not recorded which).

On this clonotype: An end of the junction differs from the germline gene, which may be a read error. The chain is built from TRBV30 and TRBJ2-3; 11 nucleotides agree with TRBD2. The CDR3 totals 19 residues. Germline loops: CDR1 GTSNPN, CDR2 SVGIG (reference sequence). CDR3 loop: CAWSSSPGTSGPSTDTLYF. DNA of the CDR3: TGTGCCTGGAGTTCGAGCCCCGGGACTAGCGGCCCTAGCACAGATACGCTGTATTTT.

This clonotype was seen ten or more times. The chain carries TRBV27 and TRBJ2-2; D might be TRBD1 or TRBD2, each matching 6 bases. From germline, CDR1 is MNHEY and CDR2 SMNVEV (reference sequence). V was shortened by 2 bases and J by 2 bases, with 12 bases between the two germline ends. The length of the CDR3 is 16 residues. The DNA for the CDR3 is TGTGCCAGCAGTTTACAGGGGACTTACAACACCGGGGAGCTGTTTTTT. Translating it yields CASSLQGTYNTGELFF.

This clonotype showed up many times. The V call is TRBV14, the J call TRBJ1-2; 9 bases line up with TRBD1. The CDR3 is 16 amino acids. From germline, CDR1 is SGHDN and CDR2 FVKESK. With 3 bases clipped from V and 8 bases from J, the junction kept 13 bases outside the gene matches. In DNA, the CDR3 is TGTGCCAGCAGCCACGTGCCCGGGACAGGGTTGAGAGGCTACACCTTC. Amino acid sequence: CASSHVPGTGLRGYTF.

This clonotype has a single count. The gene calls are TRBV30 and TRBJ1-1; perhaps TRBD1 as D (5 bases). Per the germline V gene, CDR1 is GTSNPN and CDR2 is SVGIG (reference sequence). Deletions cut 4 bases from V and 4 bases from J, with 13 bases between. The CDR3 is 13 residues long. This chain's CDR3 is CAWTTGSSTEAFF. As DNA, the CDR3 is TGTGCCTGGACCACAGGATCGAGCACTGAAGCTTTCTTT.

A few counts support this clonotype. J is TRBJ2-5 and V is TRBV6-6; D uncertain. The CDR3 covers 13 residues. Trimming took off 4 bases at V and 5 bases at J, with 11 bases between the two ends. The germline gives CDR1 MNHNY, CDR2 SVGAGI (reference sequence). CDR3 protein: CASSSGGSETQYF. The CDR3 nucleotides are TGTGCCAGCAGTTCCGGCGGATCCGAGACCCAGTACTTC.

This clonotype has a handful of counts. This rearrangement joins TRBV5-1 to TRBJ2-2; TRBD2 matches 11 bases. The CDR3 runs to 18 residues. The junction had 13 bases not matched to a gene; V was cut back by 4 bases and J by 5 bases. Per the germline V gene, CDR1 is SGHRS and CDR2 is YFSETQ. CDR3 residues: CASSQRIITSGSTGELFF. The CDR3 DNA reads as TGCGCCAGCAGCCAACGCATCATCACTAGCGGGAGTACCGGGGAGCTGTTTTTT.

This clonotype was counted many times. V and J are TRBV7-9 and TRBJ1-2, with TRBD1 identical over 7 bases. Germline lookup yields CDR1 SEHNR and CDR2 FQNEAQ (reference sequence). CDR3 size: 15 residues. V was pared by 5 bases and J by 2 bases, with 8 bases of the junction left unmatched. DNA for the CDR3: TGTGCCAGCAGCATCGCAGACAGGGAGAACTATGGCTACACCTTC. Amino acid sequence: CASSIADRENYGYTF.

There are many counts of this clonotype. The chain recombines TRBV25-1 with TRBJ1-1; no clear D. Germline assignment: CDR1 MGHDK and CDR2 SYGVNS. V was trimmed by 1 base and J by 3 bases, leaving 21 bases between them. This CDR3 comprises 18 residues. CDR3 DNA sequence: TGTGCCAGCAGTGAATCTCGGCAGATTTATGTACCATACACTGAAGCTTTCTTT. It specifies CASSESRQIYVPYTEAFF. The whole variable domain, filled in from reference TRBV25-1 and TRBJ1-1, reads EADIYQTPRYLVIGTGKKITLECSQTMGHDKMYWYQQDPGMELHLIHYSYGVNSTEKGDLSSESTVSRIRTEHFPLTLESARPSHTSQYLCASSESRQIYVPYTEAFFGQGTRLTVV.

This clonotype came up many times. The chain couples TRBV28 to TRBJ2-1; perhaps TRBD2 as D (6 bases). The V end was cut by 6 bases, the J end by 2 bases, with 20 bases between. The CDR3 is 17 residues long. Germline CDR1 is MDHEN and CDR2 is SYDVKM. CDR3 sequence (DNA): TGTGCCAGCAGGACTGTCGTGGTAGCGGAAACCTACAATGAGCAGTTCTTC. This gives the protein CASRTVVVAETYNEQFF. The full variable domain, rest sourced from reference TRBV28 and TRBJ2-1, is DVKVTQSSRYLVKRTGEKVFLECVQDMDHENMFWYRQDPGLGLRLIYFSYDVKMKEKGDIPEGYSVSREKKERFSLILESASTNQTSMYLCASRTVVVAETYNEQFFGPGTRLTVL.

This clonotype was found many times. The rearrangement links TRBV18 to TRBJ1-1; 11 positions agree with TRBD1. The CDR3 totals 13 residues. Germline trimming cut 3 bases from V and 10 bases from J; bases unmatched to any gene: 4. Germline lookup yields CDR1 KGHSH and CDR2 LQKENI. In nucleotides, the CDR3 is TGTGCCAGCTCACCCGGGACAGGGGGATCAGCTTTCTTT. Translated, it gives CASSPGTGGSAFF.

This clonotype was counted at least ten times. The chain links TRBV6-2 or TRBV6-3 to TRBJ1-5, with 7 positions matching TRBD1. V lost 7 bases and J lost 6; bases outside the gene matches: 15. Looked up from germline, CDR1 is MNHEY and CDR2 is SVGEGT. The CDR3 consists of 16 residues. CDR3: CASTSSLGGLGQPQHF. DNA for the CDR3: TGTGCCAGCACCTCCTCTTTAGGGGGCCTGGGTCAGCCCCAGCATTTT.

There are a few counts of this clonotype. The V and J genes are TRBV27 and TRBJ2-2; D is ambiguous. The CDR3 contains 14 residues. CDR1 MNHEY and CDR2 SMNVEV come from the germline V gene (reference sequence). V lost 5 bases and J 2 bases, leaving 9 bases between the germline ends. The DNA for the CDR3 is TGTGCCAGCAGTATAAGACCAAACACCGGGGAGCTGTTTTTT. Its translation: CASSIRPNTGELFF.

This clonotype came up a few times. For the CDR3, the DNA is TGTGCCACTCTCCGTAGGACAGGGGGTGTCGGGGAGCTGTTTTTT. This codes for CATLRRTGGVGELFF. J is TRBJ2-2 and V is TRBV19; 10 nucleotides align to TRBD1. CDR1 is LNHDA and CDR2 is SQIVND in the germline V gene (reference sequence). V trimming: 10 bases; J trimming: 7 bases; junction bases outside the gene matches: 12. The CDR3 has 15 amino acids.

The table lists this clonotype with many counts. The chain links TRBV10-3 to TRBJ1-6, with D possibly TRBD1 on 6 matching bases. The CDR3 consists of 14 residues. Germline loops: CDR1 ENHRY, CDR2 SYGVKD. V was shortened by 4 bases and J by 7 bases, with 11 bases between the two germline ends. The CDR3 reads CAISVTGINSPLHF. CDR3 in DNA: TGTGCCATCAGTGTCACAGGGATAAATTCACCCCTCCACTTT.

Ten or more counts support this clonotype. The chain joins TRBV9 to TRBJ1-2; the match to TRBD1 covers 7 bases. This CDR3 is built from 17 residues. The trim removed 1 base at V and 0 bases at J, leaving 9 bases unmatched. CDR1 is SGDLS and CDR2 is YYNGEE in the germline V gene. This chain's CDR3 is CASSVLPTGKANYGYTF. Written as DNA, the CDR3 is TGTGCCAGCAGCGTACTACCGACAGGGAAGGCTAACTATGGCTACACCTTC.

This clonotype was detected many times. As DNA, the CDR3 is TGTGCCAGCAGCTTAGTTCTACGGGGGTCCTACAATGAGCAGTTCTTC. Translation gives CASSLVLRGSYNEQFF. V usage is TRBV7-2 and J usage is TRBJ2-1, with D perhaps TRBD2 (6 bases). Trimming shortened V by 1 base and J by 1 base, and 11 bases separated the two germline ends. The CDR3 contains 16 residues. From germline, CDR1 is SGHTA and CDR2 FQGNSA.

This clonotype was picked up many times. The CDR3 sequence is CASNNPRNTEAFF. CDR3 bases: TGTGCCAGCAATAATCCCCGCAACACTGAAGCTTTCTTT. The genes are TRBV6-5 and TRBJ1-1; D remains ambiguous. Germline V lookup: CDR1 MNHEY, CDR2 SVGAGI. This CDR3 has 13 residues. Trimming shortened V by 7 bases and J by 2 bases, and 11 bases separated the two germline ends.

This clonotype was counted ten times or more. The chain has TRBV11-2 and TRBJ2-5; 10 positions agree with TRBD2. This CDR3 region has 16 residues. The junction had 5 bases not matched to a gene; V was cut back by 2 bases and J by 2 bases. The germline V gene has CDR1 SGHAT and CDR2 FQNNGV. CDR3 coding DNA: TGTGCCAGCAGCTTACTTGATAGCGGGGGGCAAGAGACCCAGTACTTC. Protein: CASSLLDSGGQETQYF.

This clonotype was picked up many times. The V call is TRBV7-9, the J call TRBJ2-6, with a weak D call TRBD1 (5 bases). V lost 5 bases and J 0 bases, leaving 20 bases between the germline ends. This CDR3 spans 19 amino acids. Per the germline V gene, CDR1 is SEHNR and CDR2 is FQNEAQ (reference sequence). CDR3 nucleotide sequence: TGTGCCAGCAGCCGAGATGGCCTAGGGGATATCTCTGGGGCCAACGTCCTGACTTTC. Encoded protein: CASSRDGLGDISGANVLTF.

This clonotype has ten or more counts. The CDR3 loop reads CSASRLTGELFF. DNA for the CDR3: TGCAGTGCTAGCAGACTCACCGGGGAGCTGTTTTTT. V is TRBV20-1 and J is TRBJ2-2, with D unresolved. V was clipped by 3 bases and J by 4 bases, with 6 bases between them. The CDR3 covers 12 residues. Germline V lookup: CDR1 DFQATT, CDR2 SNEGSKA (reference sequence).

V is TRBV7-2 and J is TRBJ2-1, with D maybe TRBD1 (6 bases). V lost 4 bases and J lost 7, with 14 bases in between. The CDR3 length is 14 residues. The germline CDR1 and CDR2 sequences are SGHTA and FQGNSA. CDR3 sequence reads: CASSSRIRGNEQFF. DNA for the CDR3: TGTGCCAGCAGCTCACGTATCAGGGGTAATGAGCAGTTCTTC.

The chain has TRBV20-1 and TRBJ1-4, with D possibly being TRBD1 (5 bases). From germline, CDR1 is DFQATT and CDR2 SNEGSKA (reference sequence). The V and J ends lost 3 bases and 0 bases respectively, with 11 bases between them. The CDR3 loop spans 15 amino acids. The CDR3, as DNA: TGCAGTGCTAGTGGTGGGGGAACAACTAATGAAAAACTGTTTTTT. The encoded protein is CSASGGGTTNEKLFF.

The genes are TRBV11-2 and TRBJ2-5, with a tentative D call TRBD1 (6 bases). CDR1 and CDR2 from the germline V gene are SGHAT and FQNNGV. The length of the CDR3 is 14 residues. With 11 bases removed from V and 0 bases from J, the gap between germline ends came to 16 bases. CDR3: CALPSQGYQETQYF. As DNA, the CDR3 is TGTGCCCTACCCTCCCAGGGGTACCAAGAGACCCAGTACTTC.